Following are 21 T cell receptor beta chains from one sample sequenced in a study of T cell responses to AZD1222 COVID-19 vaccine. Measured with immunoSEQ multiplex PCR; TCRdb has only the in-frame clones, and not every one. The repertoire has 100,000 or so clones, nearly 90% of them found once; the top ten carry about an eighth. Sequencing used peripheral blood, obtained on day 0 of AZD1222 vaccination. Receptors were obtained from an adult in good health.

V and J are TRBV29-1 and TRBJ2-7, with D perhaps assigned TRBD1 or TRBD2 (7 bases each). CDR3 length equals 17 residues. The V end was cut by 0 bases, the J end by 0 bases, with 18 bases between. CDR1 and CDR2 (germline): SQVTM, ANQGSEA. The CDR3 DNA is TGCAGCGTTGAAGATCGTCTCGCAGGGGGGGTCTCCTACGAGCAGTACTTC. Its protein product is CSVEDRLAGGVSYEQYF.

The chain carries TRBV12-3 or TRBV12-4 and TRBJ2-3, with D perhaps matching TRBD1 (5 bases). CDR3 length: 13 residues. Trimming removed 7 bases from V and 4 bases from J, with 12 bases in between. This chain's CDR3 is CASTHTTADTQYF. DNA of the CDR3: TGTGCCAGCACCCACACGACAGCAGATACGCAGTATTTT.

The V call is TRBV7-3, the J call TRBJ1-5, with 7 bases aligning to TRBD1. Germline CDR1 SGHTA, CDR2 FQGTGA. The CDR3 covers 17 residues. The V and J ends lost 3 bases and 6 bases, in that order; junction bases with no gene match: 14. CDR3 bases: TGTGCCAGCAGCTTGCGACAGGGTACAGCCTTAAGTCAGCCCCAGCATTTT. Its translation is CASSLRQGTALSQPQHF. The variable domain in full, completed from reference TRBV7-3 and TRBJ1-5, reads GAGVSQTPSNKVTEKGKYVELRCDPISGHTALYWYRQSLGQGPEFLIYFQGTGAADDSGLPNDRFFAVRPEGSVSTLKIQRTERGDSAVYLCASSLRQGTALSQPQHFGDGTRLSIL.

The chain uses TRBV3-1 (or the pseudogene TRBV3-2) and TRBJ2-3, with D unresolved. Germline CDR1 LGHDT, CDR2 YNNKEL (reference sequence). V gave up 4 bases and J gave up 5 bases, with 10 bases separating them. The CDR3 covers 13 residues. This chain's CDR3 is CASSPWREDTQYF. DNA of the CDR3: TGTGCCAGCAGCCCATGGCGCGAAGATACGCAGTATTTT.

V is TRBV4-3 and J is TRBJ1-2; 9 bases are a match to TRBD1. The CDR3 is 14 residues long. CDR1 and CDR2 from the germline V gene are LGHNA and YSLEER. The V gene end was trimmed by 2 bases and the J gene end by 8 bases; junction bases not matched to a gene: 6. The CDR3 coding sequence is TGCGCCAGCAGCCAATCGACAGGGGGTCGCGGCTACACCTTC. This sequence encodes CASSQSTGGRGYTF.

This clone was detected once. The chain recombines TRBV9 with TRBJ1-3; no reliable D call. V dropped 3 bases and J dropped 3 bases, with 10 bases sitting between them. Germline CDR1 is SGDLS and CDR2 is YYNGEE. The CDR3 covers 14 residues. The CDR3 DNA sequence: TGTGCCAGCAGCGAGACGGGAGTTGGAAACACCATATATTTT. Its protein is CASSETGVGNTIYF.

The CDR3 loop is CATSEGLPNTDTQYF. As DNA, the CDR3 is TGTGCCACCAGTGAAGGTCTACCGAACACAGATACGCAGTATTTT. The genes are TRBV24-1 and TRBJ2-3; D unclear. The CDR3 is 15 amino acids. CDR1 KGHDR and CDR2 SFDVKD come from the germline V gene. Trimming took off 4 bases at V and 2 bases at J, with 12 bases between the two ends.

This sequence joins TRBV5-5 and TRBJ2-7; no clear D. This CDR3 has 12 amino acids. Germline lookup yields CDR1 SGHKS and CDR2 YYEKEE (reference sequence). Trimming shortened V by 3 bases and J by 3 bases, and 7 bases separated the two germline ends. DNA for the CDR3: TGTGCCAGCAGCTCCTTAATCTACGAGCAGTACTTC. Translation gives CASSSLIYEQYF.

The rearrangement joins TRBV10-1 to TRBJ2-7; D is unclear. Germline V gives CDR1 WNHNN, CDR2 SYGVQD (reference sequence). V shed 7 bases and J shed 4 bases, with 20 bases lying between them. The CDR3 totals 15 residues. The CDR3 spells CASTGKVCLWYEQYF. DNA for the CDR3: TGCGCCAGCACGGGTAAAGTGTGTCTTTGGTACGAGCAGTACTTC.

The chain recombines TRBV18 with TRBJ1-2; TRBD1 matches 7 bases. This CDR3 has 15 amino acids. From germline, CDR1 is KGHSH and CDR2 LQKENI. Trimming at V came to 4 bases and at J to 6 bases, leaving 11 bases not matched to a gene. The CDR3 region is CASSHGMETGNGYTF. The CDR3 DNA follows: TGTGCCAGCTCACATGGCATGGAGACAGGGAATGGCTACACCTTC.

The gene calls are TRBV9 and TRBJ1-2; 7 nucleotides align to TRBD1. V shed 2 bases, J shed 2 bases, and the junction held 3 bases outside the gene matches. This CDR3 region has 14 residues. Germline assignment: CDR1 SGDLS and CDR2 YYNGEE. CDR3 nucleotides: TGTGCCAGCAGCGTGGAGACAGGGAACTATGGCTACACCTTC. This sequence encodes CASSVETGNYGYTF. The variable domain in full, completed from reference TRBV9 and TRBJ1-2, reads DSGVTQTPKHLITATGQRVTLRCSPRSGDLSVYWYQQSLDQGLQFLIQYYNGEERAKGNILERFSAQQFPDLHSELNLSSLELGDSALYFCASSVETGNYGYTFGSGTRLTVV.

The chain recombines TRBV11-2 with TRBJ2-7; D remains ambiguous. The germline gives CDR1 SGHAT, CDR2 FQNNGV. CDR3 length equals 15 residues. The ends were cut back, 3 bases at V and 0 bases at J, with 12 bases in the middle. The CDR3 DNA is TGTGCCAGCAGCTTTACCCCGGTCATCTCCTACGAGCAGTACTTC. Protein sequence: CASSFTPVISYEQYF.

This chain connects TRBV7-3 to TRBJ2-1; D might be TRBD1 or TRBD2, each matching 7 bases. The CDR3 is made up of 15 amino acids. The V gene lost 5 bases and the J gene lost 10 bases, with 21 bases spanning the gap. From germline, CDR1 is SGHTA and CDR2 FQGTGA. The CDR3 protein is CASSMTGTAGREQFF. In nucleotides, the CDR3 is TGTGCCAGCAGCATGACCGGGACAGCGGGACGAGAGCAGTTCTTC.

The chain's CDR3 is CASSRQGGYGYTF. DNA for the CDR3: TGTGCCAGCAGCCGACAGGGGGGGTATGGCTACACCTTC. The genes are TRBV12-3 or TRBV12-4 and TRBJ1-2, with 9 bases aligning to TRBD1. V lost 6 bases, J lost 5 bases, and 4 bases stayed unmatched. The CDR3 covers 13 residues.

This chain connects TRBV7-3 to TRBJ1-1; D not resolved. Germline V gives CDR1 SGHTA, CDR2 FQGTGA. The CDR3 contains 15 residues. Trimming took off 1 base at V and 2 bases at J, with 11 bases between the two ends. The CDR3 DNA sequence: TGTGCCAGCAGCTTAATGGGTCGGGGAAACACTGAAGCTTTCTTT. As protein: CASSLMGRGNTEAFF.

The V call is TRBV7-2, the J call TRBJ2-5; D could derive from TRBD1 or TRBD2 (5 bases each). This CDR3 has 13 residues. V was pared by 1 base and J by 6 bases, with 9 bases between. Germline-derived CDR1 and CDR2 are SGHTA and FQGNSA. In DNA, the CDR3 is TGTGCCAGCAGCTTAGGGGACGGGCAGACCCAGTACTTC. Translating it yields CASSLGDGQTQYF.

The rearrangement uses TRBV4-3 and TRBJ1-1; tentatively, D is TRBD1 (6 bases). This CDR3 has 15 amino acids. Deletions cut 1 base from V and 5 bases from J, with 14 bases between. Germline V gives CDR1 LGHNA, CDR2 YSLEER. CDR3 sequence reads: CASSQVLGASTEAFF. As DNA, the CDR3 is TGCGCCAGCAGCCAAGTTTTGGGGGCGAGTACTGAAGCTTTCTTT.

V is TRBV28 and J is TRBJ1-1; no reliable D call. The CDR3 runs 14 residues. The V gene lost 2 bases and the J gene lost 7 bases, with 14 bases spanning the gap. From germline, CDR1 is MDHEN and CDR2 SYDVKM. The CDR3 spells CASSLLGNVNEAFF. The CDR3 DNA sequence: TGTGCCAGCAGTTTACTGGGGAATGTGAATGAAGCTTTCTTT.

This clone was counted many times. J is TRBJ1-5 and V is TRBV6-5, with D tentatively TRBD1 (5 bases). V was pared by 2 bases and J by 6 bases, with 8 bases between. The CDR3 has 13 amino acids. Germline-derived CDR1 and CDR2 are MNHEY and SVGAGI. The CDR3 sequence is CASSYQGTQPQHF. Written as DNA, the CDR3 is TGTGCCAGCAGTTACCAGGGAACTCAGCCCCAGCATTTT.

This chain joins TRBV9 and TRBJ1-2; D might be TRBD1 (5 bases). Trimming removed 4 bases from V and 3 bases from J, with 13 bases in between. CDR1 is SGDLS and CDR2 is YYNGEE in the germline V gene. This CDR3 is 14 amino acids long. The CDR3 loop reads CASSIGTWDYGYTF. The CDR3 DNA sequence: TGTGCCAGCAGCATTGGGACCTGGGACTATGGCTACACCTTC.

The gene calls are TRBV11-3 and TRBJ2-1; no reliable D call. Trimming shortened V by 3 bases and J by 5 bases, and 11 bases separated the two germline ends. The germline CDR1 and CDR2 sequences are SGHNT and YENEEA. The CDR3 loop spans 14 amino acids. The CDR3 protein is CASSFSAPDNEQFF. CDR3 bases: TGTGCCAGCAGCTTCTCGGCCCCCGACAATGAGCAGTTCTTC.